The 24 T cell receptor beta chains below come from one sample, sequenced in a study of T cell responses to AZD1222 COVID-19 vaccine. Sequencing was performed with immunoSEQ multiplex PCR; in TCRdb, only in-frame clones are kept and a portion is missing. The data show under 150,000 clones, with approximately 88% seen just once and 6.5% held by the top ten. The sequencing used peripheral blood, collected 28 days after the second AZD1222 dose. These receptors were taken from an adult who received the AZD1222 COVID-19 vaccine.

J is TRBJ1-1 and V is TRBV29-1; D perhaps matches TRBD1 (5 bases). Deletions cut 8 bases from V and 0 bases from J, with 13 bases between. CDR1 and CDR2 from the germline V gene are SQVTM and ANQGSEA. The CDR3 length is 13 residues. The CDR3 nucleotides read TGCAGCAACGAAGCGGGGGTGAACACTGAAGCTTTCTTT. It translates to CSNEAGVNTEAFF.

The chain carries TRBV28 and TRBJ1-4, with D unresolved. V lost 5 bases to trimming and J lost 7 bases, with 17 bases between them. This CDR3 is built from 15 residues. Germline V lookup: CDR1 MDHEN, CDR2 SYDVKM. CDR3 sequence reads: CASSLGGIDGEKLFF. The CDR3 bases are TGTGCCAGCAGTCTGGGTGGGATAGACGGTGAAAAACTGTTTTTT.

V is TRBV2 and J is TRBJ2-2, with TRBD1 matching over 7 bases. Looked up from germline, CDR1 is SNHLY and CDR2 is FYNNEI. V lost 7 bases to trimming and J lost 2 bases; unmatched junction nucleotides: 7. This CDR3 has 15 amino acids. CDR3 in DNA: TGTGCCAGCATATCGGACAGGTTTAACACCGGGGAGCTGTTTTTT. Translating gives CASISDRFNTGELFF.

The chain uses TRBV16 and TRBJ2-7, with D perhaps matching TRBD1 or TRBD2 (5 bases each). The CDR3 is 14 amino acids. Trimming removed 0 bases from V and 5 bases from J, with 11 bases in between. CDR1 is KGHSY, CDR2 FQNENV, per germline. The CDR3: CASSQSGPLNEQYF. In DNA form, the CDR3 reads TGTGCCAGCAGCCAATCGGGACCCCTAAACGAGCAGTACTTC.

The chain recombines TRBV7-2 with TRBJ2-1; D is ambiguous. V was trimmed by 5 bases and J by 7 bases, leaving 15 bases between them. Germline V lookup: CDR1 SGHTA, CDR2 FQGNSA. This CDR3 region has 14 residues. CDR3 sequence (DNA): TGTGCCAGCAGCCCCAGCTCCCTACCTAATGAGCAGTTCTTC. Translation gives CASSPSSLPNEQFF. Full variable domain (missing parts from reference TRBV7-2 and TRBJ2-1): GAGVSQSPSNKVTEKGKDVELRCDPISGHTALYWYRQSLGQGLEFLIYFQGNSAPDKSGLPSDRFSAERTGGSVSTLTIQRTQQEDSAVYLCASSPSSLPNEQFFGPGTRLTVL.

The rearrangement links TRBV5-3 to TRBJ1-6, with 9 bases matching TRBD1. TRBV5-3 is noted as an ORF with a role that remains uncertain. Germline trimming cut 4 bases from V and 2 bases from J; bases unmatched to any gene: 7. The CDR3 runs 17 residues. This CDR3 is CARSGDRVRAYNSPLHF. The CDR3 DNA sequence: TGTGCCAGAAGCGGGGACAGGGTACGGGCCTATAATTCACCCCTCCACTTT.

The rearrangement uses TRBV19 and TRBJ1-1, with D possibly being TRBD1 (5 bases). With 6 bases removed from V and 1 base from J, the gap between germline ends came to 9 bases. The CDR3 totals 13 residues. Germline V CDR1 and CDR2: LNHDA, SQIVND (reference sequence). CDR3 nucleotides: TGTGCCAGTAGGGGGACGGAGAACACTGAAGCTTTCTTT. It encodes CASRGTENTEAFF.

Written as DNA, the CDR3 is TGTGCCAGCAGCCTGGGGGAGACCCAGTACTTC. Protein: CASSLGETQYF. V is TRBV28 and J is TRBJ2-5, with unresolved D. The germline V gene has CDR1 MDHEN and CDR2 SYDVKM. Trimming cost V 6 bases and J 5 bases, with 7 bases left between them. The CDR3 is 11 residues long.

Details on this clone: An end of the junction does not agree with germline; a read error may underlie this. The chain employs TRBV3-1 (or the pseudogene TRBV3-2) and TRBJ1-2; perhaps TRBD1 as D (5 bases). The CDR3 length is 12 residues. The germline V gene has CDR1 LGHDT and CDR2 YNNKEL (reference sequence). CDR3 nucleotides: TGTGCCAGCAGCCAAGGGGGGAATGGGTACACCTTC. The encoded protein is CASSQGGNGYTF.

The chain has TRBV7-8 and TRBJ1-6, with 7 positions matching TRBD1. The germline gives CDR1 SGHVS, CDR2 FQNEAQ. This CDR3 contains 16 residues. Trimming cost V 0 bases and J 7 bases; bases outside gene matches: 6. The CDR3 sequence is CASSLANRGGNSPLHF. CDR3 in DNA: TGTGCCAGCAGCTTAGCCAACAGGGGTGGCAATTCACCCCTCCACTTT.

The rearrangement uses TRBV5-4 and TRBJ1-5; tentative D call: TRBD1 (6 bases). Looked up from germline, CDR1 is SGHNT and CDR2 is YYREEE (reference sequence). This CDR3 spans 16 amino acids. The V end was cut by 0 bases, the J end by 4 bases, with 14 bases between. The CDR3 DNA is TGTGCCAGCAGCTTGGGTGGGGGGCTGGTAAATCAGCCCCAGCATTTT. This encodes CASSLGGGLVNQPQHF.

V gene TRBV7-3 combines with J gene TRBJ2-5; D remains unclear. V shed 8 bases and J shed 2 bases, with 12 bases lying between them. The V gene's germline CDR1 is SGHTA and CDR2 FQGTGA. This CDR3 has 13 residues. CDR3 DNA sequence: TGTGCCAGCGCACGGAGCCCGCAAGAGACCCAGTACTTC. As protein: CASARSPQETQYF.

The CDR3 protein is CASGEGQTSYNEQFF. For the CDR3, the DNA is TGCGCCAGTGGGGAGGGACAAACCTCCTACAATGAGCAGTTCTTC. The V call is TRBV5-1, the J call TRBJ2-1; tentatively, D is TRBD2 (7 bases). CDR3 size: 15 residues. Germline values: CDR1 SGHRS, CDR2 YFSETQ. The germline V and J ends were trimmed by 8 bases and 0 bases, with 15 bases remaining between them. Full variable domain (rest looked up from reference TRBV5-1 and TRBJ2-1): KAGVTQTPRYLIKTRGQQVTLSCSPISGHRSVSWYQQTPGQGLQFLFEYFSETQRNKGNFPGRFSGRQFSNSRSEMNVSTLELGDSALYLCASGEGQTSYNEQFFGPGTRLTVL.

In this sample, this clone turned up once. The chain is built from TRBV6-5 and TRBJ2-1, with a possible D match to TRBD1 (5 bases). Germline V gene sequence: CDR1 MNHEY, CDR2 SVGAGI. The CDR3 spans 15 residues. V lost 0 bases to trimming and J lost 0 bases, with 6 bases between them. The CDR3: CASSYSTDSYNEQFF. CDR3 nucleotide sequence: TGTGCCAGCAGTTACTCGACAGACTCCTACAATGAGCAGTTCTTC.

The J gene is TRBJ1-6, the V gene TRBV2; the D is unclear. This CDR3 is built from 14 residues. Trimming took 5 bases from V and 6 from J, leaving 11 bases between them. Germline V lookup: CDR1 SNHLY, CDR2 FYNNEI. The CDR3 region has the DNA TGTGCCAGCAGTTCAGGCACTACTAATTCACCCCTCCACTTT. Translating it yields CASSSGTTNSPLHF.

V is TRBV19 and J is TRBJ2-5, with D maybe TRBD1 (6 bases). Trimming pared 3 bases from V and 5 bases from J, leaving 16 bases between. CDR3 length equals 15 residues. The germline V gene encodes CDR1 LNHDA and CDR2 SQIVND (reference sequence). The DNA for the CDR3 is TGTGCCAGTAGTATTAATTTTGGGGGCGGTGAGACCCAGTACTTC. It is translated as CASSINFGGGETQYF.

The chain carries TRBV6-5 and TRBJ1-6; unclear D gene. The CDR3 length is 13 residues. CDR1 is MNHEY and CDR2 is SVGAGI in the germline V gene. The V end lost 6 bases, the J end lost 7 bases, and 10 bases lay between the germline ends. The CDR3 sequence is CASRPFGNSPLHF. The CDR3 DNA is TGTGCCAGCAGGCCCTTCGGGAATTCACCCCTCCACTTT.

This sequence joins TRBV3-1 (or the pseudogene TRBV3-2) and TRBJ2-5; the D is unclear. V was cut by 0 bases and J by 3 bases, with 8 bases left in between. The CDR3 totals 14 residues. Germline lookup yields CDR1 LGHDT and CDR2 YNNKEL (reference sequence). This CDR3 is CASSQEGQKETQYF. CDR3 coding DNA: TGTGCCAGCAGCCAAGAAGGGCAGAAAGAGACCCAGTACTTC.

This clone was counted a few times. The chain uses TRBV4-1 and TRBJ2-1; D gene uncertain. Looked up from germline, CDR1 is MGHRA and CDR2 is YSYEKL. The CDR3 has 13 amino acids. The V end lost 1 base, the J end lost 7 bases, and 8 bases lay between the germline ends. CDR3 nucleotides: TGCGCCAGCAGCCAAGTCAACGGGAATGAGCAGTTCTTC. It codes for CASSQVNGNEQFF.

The rearrangement joins TRBV29-1 to TRBJ2-5; D gene unclear. CDR1 SQVTM and CDR2 ANQGSEA come from the germline V gene. The CDR3 runs 13 residues. V lost 6 bases, J lost 5 bases, and 16 bases lay in between. Written as DNA, the CDR3 is TGCAGCGTCCGACCCTCGGGCCCGGAGACCCAGTACTTC. Translation gives CSVRPSGPETQYF.

This clone is a singleton in its sample. The genes are TRBV4-3 and TRBJ2-6; no firm D call. This CDR3 contains 15 residues. V was clipped by 4 bases and J by 0 bases, with 7 bases between them. Germline V lookup: CDR1 LGHNA, CDR2 YSLEER. This CDR3 is CASSPSPSGANVLTF. The CDR3 DNA reads TGCGCCAGCAGCCCGAGCCCCTCTGGGGCCAACGTCCTGACTTTC.

This chain joins TRBV2 and TRBJ1-2; 11 bases agree with TRBD1. The CDR3 spans 13 residues. The germline gives CDR1 SNHLY, CDR2 FYNNEI. Unmatched junction bases numbered 4, after V lost 8 bases and J lost 5 bases. The CDR3 nucleotides read TGTGCCAGCGGGGGACAGGGGGGATATGGCTACACCTTC. Translated: CASGGQGGYGYTF. The full variable domain, with the rest looked up from reference TRBV2 and TRBJ1-2, is EPEVTQTPSHQVTQMGQEVILRCVPISNHLYFYWYRQILGQKVEFLVSFYNNEISEKSEIFDDQFSVERPDGSNFTLKIRSTKLEDSAMYFCASGGQGGYGYTFGSGTRLTVV.

This clone was observed a single time. The CDR3 DNA sequence: TGTGCCAGCAGCGAAATGGGTGGACAGGGTGGAGGGCCCCAGCATTTT. Encoded protein: CASSEMGGQGGGPQHF. The chain uses TRBV2 and TRBJ1-5; 8 nucleotides match TRBD1. The CDR3 length is 16 residues. CDR1 SNHLY and CDR2 FYNNEI come from the germline V gene. V was clipped by 6 bases and J by 9 bases; unmatched bases: 16.

CDR3 in amino acids: CASSADSYNSPLHF. DNA of the CDR3: TGTGCCAGCAGCGCCGACAGCTATAATTCACCCCTCCACTTT. The V call is TRBV11-2, the J call TRBJ1-6; TRBD1 is a possible D gene (5 bases). Trimming took 5 bases from V and 3 from J, leaving 8 bases between them. Germline CDR1 and CDR2: SGHAT and FQNNGV. The CDR3 is made up of 14 amino acids. The full variable domain, completed using reference TRBV11-2 and TRBJ1-6, is EAGVAQSPRYKIIEKRQSVAFWCNPISGHATLYWYQQILGQGPKLLIQFQNNGVVDDSQLPKDRFSAERLKGVDSTLKIQPAKLEDSAVYLCASSADSYNSPLHFGNGTRLTVT.